This TCR beta chain was found in a study of cytomegalovirus exposure and HLA in healthy donors. Study observations and caveats: Through in vitro validation, a few CMV-associated chains were shown to be specific for CMV antigens. High specificity and sensitivity for cytomegalovirus status were reported for the classifier.

Germline CDR1 is SNHLY and CDR2 is FYNNEI. V gave up 6 bases and J gave up 2 bases; unmatched junction bases: 3. The CDR3 loop spans 14 amino acids. Healthy bone marrow donors supplied every sample. Points on this clone: Its target is not known.

Primers: 60 Vbeta forward and 13 Jbeta reverse. Clones were sequenced by immunoSEQ multiplex PCR, and TCRdb holds only the in-frame ones, with some missing. This table holds more than 100,000 clones, about 83% found once. V is TRBV2 and J is TRBJ1-3; 8 nucleotides line up with TRBD1. The sequence was obtained from a woman in her 40s in good health and CMV-seropositive. Sequenced sample: PBMCs. The CDR3, as DNA: TGTGCCAGCAGCCCGGACAGGGCTGGAAACACCATATATTTT. This codes for CASSPDRAGNTIYF.